Given below is one TCR beta chain in context. This clonotype was found a few times. Its antigen target is currently unknown. Per-nucleotide qualities are absent, and no much larger clonotype sits a single base away. V gives up 2 bases and J gives up 2 bases, and the segment between their germline ends measures 12 bases. The CDR3 covers 15 residues, taking in both the cysteine and the phenylalanine. Only the CDR3 portion is preserved as DNA: 45 bases, with reading frame beginning at the first base. From the germline V gene (reference sequence), CDR1 is SGHAT and CDR2 is FQDESV. This was a case-control study nested in a cohort of healthcare workers in London, UK, who had nasopharyngeal swab PCR tests and blood samples taken every week. Healthcare workers were recruited during the week of the UK lockdown, between 23 and 31 March 2020, and followed weekly for up to about 15 weeks. The data were obtained in a study of early T cells in non-severe SARS-CoV-2 infection (dated by TCRdb to about 2021). As for the study more broadly: Because TCR sequencing was done on bulk RNA from unsorted whole blood, the alpha and beta chains could not be paired.

General study outcomes and caveats: Matching against VDJdb was skewed toward anti-spike CD8 responses, likely underestimated virus-specific expansions, and missed private and CD4 specificities.

Libraries came from 5' RACE. TCRdb records NextSeq 500 as the sequencer. To correct for sequencing error and PCR bias, the TCR library protocol tagged individual cDNA molecules with unique molecular identifiers. Both TCR alpha and beta chains were sequenced, and tight co-correlation was observed between alpha and beta sequence abundances in each sample. Under the source paper's analysis protocol: Decombinator V4 was used to annotate the V gene, J gene and CDR3 of the TCR sequences. Expanded TCRs were defined as changing significantly between any two time points under a Poisson model with p below 0.0001. TCR abundances were normalised to the total number of TCRs sequenced per sample and were expressed as counts per million. TRAV1-2 paired with TRAJ12, TRAJ20 or TRAJ33 defined MAIT TCRs, while TRAV10 paired with TRAJ18 defined iNKT TCRs. VDJdb, accessed 1 November 2021, was searched for CMV, EBV and SARS-CoV-2 annotated TCRs, with TCRs annotated for multiple antigens excluded. TCRdb reprocessing: public reads trimmed at Q25 with fastp, clones called with MiXCR, in-frame beta chains kept. Records with the same CDR3 protein are collapsed into one entry carrying the most frequent genes and DNA. The V and J calls, along with clone size, are taken from TCRdb and not from the paper's own processing. For this sample there are roughly 93,000 distinct CDR3 sequences; about 14% appear just once. Jointly, the top ten make up approximately 0.5% of the sample.

The rearrangement combines TRBV11-1 with TRBJ1-1; D gene: possibly TRBD1, on 5 matching bases. Sequencing was carried out using whole blood. This TCR was recovered from an adult who was a healthcare worker with PCR-confirmed SARS-CoV-2 infection or an uninfected control (not recorded which). The DNA reads TGTGCCAGCAGCTTACCGGGGGGTCGCAACACTGAAGCTTTCTTT. Translated, this gives CASSLPGGRNTEAFF.